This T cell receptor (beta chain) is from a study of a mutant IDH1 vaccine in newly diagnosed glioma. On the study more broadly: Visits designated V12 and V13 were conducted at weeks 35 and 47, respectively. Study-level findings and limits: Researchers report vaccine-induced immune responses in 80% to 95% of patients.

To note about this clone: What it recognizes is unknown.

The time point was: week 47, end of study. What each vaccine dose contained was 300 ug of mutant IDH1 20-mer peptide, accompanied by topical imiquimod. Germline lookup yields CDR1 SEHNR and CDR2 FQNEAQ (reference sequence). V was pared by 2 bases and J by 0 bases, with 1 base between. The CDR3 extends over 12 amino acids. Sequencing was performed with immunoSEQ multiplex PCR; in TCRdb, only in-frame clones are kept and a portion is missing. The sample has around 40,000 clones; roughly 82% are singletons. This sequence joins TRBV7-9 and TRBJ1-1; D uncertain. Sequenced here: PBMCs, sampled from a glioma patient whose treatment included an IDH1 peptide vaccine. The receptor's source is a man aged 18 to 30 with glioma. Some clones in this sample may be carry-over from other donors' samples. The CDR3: CASSLMNTEAFF. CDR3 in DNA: TGTGCCAGCAGCTTAATGAACACTGAAGCTTTCTTT.